The 9 T cell receptor beta chains listed next were all sequenced from one sample in a study of cytomegalovirus exposure and HLA in healthy donors. Vbeta (60) and Jbeta (13) primers were used in the PCR. Repertoires were generated with immunoSEQ multiplex PCR, while TCRdb's copy carries only in-frame clones and drops some. The data hold 140,000 to 150,000 clones, with about 80% observed a single time. Source material: PBMCs. The receptors here all came from a man in his forties in good health and CMV-seronegative.

This chain joins TRBV2 and TRBJ1-4; 9 nucleotides agree with TRBD1. V gave up 6 bases and J gave up 16 bases; unmatched junction bases: 3. Germline V gene sequence: CDR1 SNHLY, CDR2 FYNNEI. The CDR3 is made up of 10 amino acids. The CDR3 DNA follows: TGTGCCAGCAGCCGGGACAGGGCGTTTTTT. It codes for CASSRDRAFF. Variable domain in full (rest from reference TRBV2 and TRBJ1-4): EPEVTQTPSHQVTQMGQEVILRCVPISNHLYFYWYRQILGQKVEFLVSFYNNEISEKSEIFDDQFSVERPDGSNFTLKIRSTKLEDSAMYFCASSRDRAFFGSGTQLSVL.

The chain has TRBV5-1 and TRBJ1-1; D is ambiguous. Germline V gives CDR1 SGHRS, CDR2 YFSETQ. This CDR3 is built from 15 residues. The V end was cut by 0 bases, the J end by 1 base, with 10 bases between. The CDR3 nucleotides read TGCGCCAGCAGCTTGGGGCAGGCTGAGAACACTGAAGCTTTCTTT. Protein: CASSLGQAENTEAFF.

The table lists this clone with many counts. The chain employs TRBV2 and TRBJ1-1; D is possibly TRBD1 (5 bases). The CDR3 loop spans 13 amino acids. Trimming pared 5 bases from V and 8 bases from J, leaving 15 bases between. CDR1 and CDR2 (germline): SNHLY, FYNNEI. The CDR3 is CASSLSPQGEAFF. The DNA for the CDR3 is TGTGCCAGCAGTCTAAGCCCGCAGGGAGAAGCTTTCTTT.

The gene calls are TRBV5-1 and TRBJ2-1; 9 nucleotides match TRBD1. The germline CDR1 and CDR2 sequences are SGHRS and YFSETQ. The CDR3 contains 15 residues. Trimming at V came to 3 bases and at J to 1 base, leaving 2 bases not matched to a gene. The CDR3 DNA sequence: TGCGCCAGCAGCTCAGACAGGGGGTCCTACAATGAGCAGTTCTTC. This codes for CASSSDRGSYNEQFF.

The sample holds a few counts of this clone. The chain is built from TRBV2 and TRBJ2-7, with TRBD1 identical over 7 bases. V trimming: 7 bases; J trimming: 0 bases; junction bases outside the gene matches: 6. This CDR3 has 14 residues. CDR1 is SNHLY, CDR2 FYNNEI, per germline. The CDR3 DNA sequence: TGTGCCAGCAAGGACAGGCCGAGCTCCTACGAGCAGTACTTC. This gives the protein CASKDRPSSYEQYF. The whole variable domain, filled in from reference TRBV2 and TRBJ2-7, reads EPEVTQTPSHQVTQMGQEVILRCVPISNHLYFYWYRQILGQKVEFLVSFYNNEISEKSEIFDDQFSVERPDGSNFTLKIRSTKLEDSAMYFCASKDRPSSYEQYFGPGTRLTVT.

This chain links TRBV9 with TRBJ1-3; no firm D call. CDR1 SGDLS and CDR2 YYNGEE come from the germline V gene. The CDR3 consists of 16 residues. Deletions cut 3 bases from V and 3 bases from J, with 16 bases between. The CDR3 protein is CASSDGSYRRGNTIYF. CDR3 nucleotides: TGTGCCAGCAGCGACGGGTCATATCGGCGTGGAAACACCATATATTTT. The whole variable domain, filled in from reference TRBV9 and TRBJ1-3, reads DSGVTQTPKHLITATGQRVTLRCSPRSGDLSVYWYQQSLDQGLQFLIQYYNGEERAKGNILERFSAQQFPDLHSELNLSSLELGDSALYFCASSDGSYRRGNTIYFGEGSWLTVV.

The chain links TRBV6-6 to TRBJ2-3; 7 bases agree with TRBD2. V shed 0 bases, J shed 5 bases, and the junction held 8 bases outside the gene matches. Per germline, CDR1 MNHNY and CDR2 SVGAGI (reference sequence). The CDR3 loop spans 16 amino acids. The CDR3 DNA sequence: TGTGCCAGCAGTTACTCGATGGGAGGGAAGCAAGATACGCAGTATTTT. It translates to CASSYSMGGKQDTQYF.

The chain has TRBV5-1 and TRBJ2-5; 13 bases align to TRBD2. CDR1 is SGHRS, CDR2 YFSETQ, per germline. The CDR3 spans 18 residues. V was pared by 4 bases and J by 8 bases, with 17 bases of the junction left unmatched. CDR3 in amino acids: CASSRTSGGLGSQGTQYF. Written as DNA, the CDR3 is TGCGCCAGCAGCAGGACTAGCGGGGGACTGGGAAGCCAGGGAACCCAGTACTTC.

The chain recombines TRBV4-1 with TRBJ1-1; 7 bases map to TRBD1. Unmatched junction bases numbered 8, after V lost 0 bases and J lost 1 base. Germline V gene sequence: CDR1 MGHRA, CDR2 YSYEKL. There are 17 residues in the CDR3. CDR3 bases: TGCGCCAGCAGCCAAGACAGGGGGTACAGGGGGAACACTGAAGCTTTCTTT. Encoded protein: CASSQDRGYRGNTEAFF.